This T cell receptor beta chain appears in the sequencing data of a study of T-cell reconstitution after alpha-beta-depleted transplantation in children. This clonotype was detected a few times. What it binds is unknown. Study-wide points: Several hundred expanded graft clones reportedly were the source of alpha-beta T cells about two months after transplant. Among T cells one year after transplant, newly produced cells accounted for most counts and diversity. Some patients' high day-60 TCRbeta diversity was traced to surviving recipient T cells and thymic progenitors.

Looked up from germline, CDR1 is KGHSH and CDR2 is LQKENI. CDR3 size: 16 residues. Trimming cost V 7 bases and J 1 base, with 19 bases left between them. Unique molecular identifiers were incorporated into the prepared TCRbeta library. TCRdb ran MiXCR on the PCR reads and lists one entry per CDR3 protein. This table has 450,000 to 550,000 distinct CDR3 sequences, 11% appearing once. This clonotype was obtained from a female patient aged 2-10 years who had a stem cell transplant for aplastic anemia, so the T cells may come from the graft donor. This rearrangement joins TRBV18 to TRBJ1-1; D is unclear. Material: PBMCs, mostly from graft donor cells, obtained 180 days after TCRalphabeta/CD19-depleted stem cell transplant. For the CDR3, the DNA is TGTGCCAGCTTTGGTGCAGGAGGGCAACCGAACACTGAAGCTTTCTTT. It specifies CASFGAGGQPNTEAFF.